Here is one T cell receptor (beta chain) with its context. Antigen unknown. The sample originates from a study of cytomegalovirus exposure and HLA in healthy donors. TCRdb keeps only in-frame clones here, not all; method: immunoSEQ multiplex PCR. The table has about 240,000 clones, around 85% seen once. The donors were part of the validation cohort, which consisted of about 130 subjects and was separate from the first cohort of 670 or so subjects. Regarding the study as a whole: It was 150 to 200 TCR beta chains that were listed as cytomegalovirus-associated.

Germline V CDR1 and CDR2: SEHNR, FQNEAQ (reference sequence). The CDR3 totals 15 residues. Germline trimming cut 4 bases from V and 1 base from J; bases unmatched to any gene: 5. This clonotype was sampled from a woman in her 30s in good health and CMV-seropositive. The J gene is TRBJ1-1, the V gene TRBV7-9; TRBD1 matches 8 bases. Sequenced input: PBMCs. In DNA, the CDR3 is TGTGCCAGCAGCTCGTTTACAGGGGGGAACACTGAAGCTTTCTTT. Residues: CASSSFTGGNTEAFF.